These 6 T cell receptor beta chains were all obtained from the same sample, sequenced in a study of breast tumors, draining lymph nodes, adjacent tissues. In TCRdb, the multiplex PCR reads were re-called with MiXCR into one record per CDR3 protein. The profile shows under 30,000 distinct CDR3 sequences, less than 25% of them singletons. Source material: breast tumor tissue. The receptor set was obtained from a female donor with breast cancer. Some clones in this sample may be carry-over from other donors' samples.

This clonotype appeared many times. Written as DNA, the CDR3 is TGTGCCAGCAGTGAAGCGCGAACAAGTTCCGTCTACGAGCAGTACTTC. Translating it yields CASSEARTSSVYEQYF. This chain joins TRBV6-1 and TRBJ2-7; D uncertain. Trimming removed 0 bases from V and 3 bases from J, with 15 bases in between. CDR3 size: 16 residues. Germline CDR1 MNHNS, CDR2 SASEGT.

This clonotype appeared many times. The chain employs TRBV11-2 and TRBJ2-7; a weak D match, TRBD2 (6 bases). This CDR3 comprises 15 residues. Germline V gene sequence: CDR1 SGHAT, CDR2 FQNNGV. V was shortened by 1 base and J by 3 bases, with 13 bases between the two germline ends. CDR3 nucleotide sequence: TGTGCCAGCAGCTTAGCTGGGTACGGGGGCTACGAGCAGTACTTC. This sequence encodes CASSLAGYGGYEQYF.

This clonotype is medium-sized (0.01 to 0.1%) in the sample. The V gene is TRBV11-2, the J gene TRBJ2-7, with no clear D. The V end was cut by 1 base, the J end by 2 bases, with 3 bases between. CDR1 and CDR2 (germline): SGHAT, FQNNGV. This CDR3 is built from 12 residues. CDR3 in DNA: TGTGCCAGCAGCTTAGGTACCTACGAGCAGTACTTC. This gives the protein CASSLGTYEQYF.

A note on this clonotype: A read error may account for a junction end that differs from germline. J is TRBJ2-1 and V is TRBV15, with D perhaps TRBD1 or TRBD2 (5 bases each). Germline CDR1 LNHNV, CDR2 YYDKDF (reference sequence). CDR3 size: 15 residues. As DNA, the CDR3 is TGTGCTACCAGAAGGGACCGGACCAGAGGCAATGAGCAGTTCTTC. Amino acid sequence: CATRRDRTRGNEQFF.

This clonotype rates as medium-sized. The chain links TRBV6-1 to TRBJ2-2; 8 bases are shared with TRBD1. CDR1 MNHNS and CDR2 SASEGT come from the germline V gene. CDR3 size: 15 residues. The V segment lost 8 bases and the J segment 0 bases; nucleotides outside the gene matches: 5. CDR3 amino acids: CASRGQAPNTGELFF. CDR3 DNA: TGTGCCAGCCGGGGACAGGCTCCGAACACCGGGGAGCTGTTTTTT.

The chain links TRBV10-3 to TRBJ1-3; the D gene is possibly TRBD1 (5 bases). Germline values: CDR1 ENHRY, CDR2 SYGVKD. The CDR3 totals 15 residues. The germline V and J ends were trimmed by 3 bases and 2 bases, with 11 bases remaining between them. CDR3 coding DNA: TGTGCCATCAGTGAACCCCAGGGCACTGGAAACACCATATATTTT. The encoded protein is CAISEPQGTGNTIYF.